This passage covers 5 T cell receptor beta chains from one sample sequenced in a study of T cell responses to AZD1222 COVID-19 vaccine (dated by TCRdb to the early 2020s). Library construction relied on the immunoSEQ multiplex PCR assay. TCRdb re-hosts the immuneACCESS table, in-frame sequences only. Its copies lack some clones; in the studies checked, an unresolved V gene accounts for under half of them, and the cause for the rest is not known. In this sample the table shows tens of thousands of clones, 75% to 90% of which occur a single time. The ten largest clones take up more than 5% of the sample. The sample's time point label is to be understood as: baseline before first vaccination. Sequencing used peripheral blood, obtained on day 0 of AZD1222 vaccination. These receptors were collected from an adult in good health.

The chain is built from TRBV7-9 and TRBJ1-1; D is undetermined. Germline V gives CDR1 SEHNR, CDR2 FQNEAQ (reference sequence). The ends were cut back, 4 bases at V and 1 base at J, with 13 bases in the middle. This CDR3 is 15 amino acids long. The CDR3 region is CASSWEWQANTEAFF. CDR3 DNA sequence: TGTGCCAGCAGCTGGGAATGGCAGGCGAACACTGAAGCTTTCTTT.

V gene TRBV19 combines with J gene TRBJ1-1; TRBD1 matches 8 bases. This CDR3 has 15 amino acids. The V gene's germline CDR1 is LNHDA and CDR2 SQIVND (reference sequence). Trimming removed 4 bases from V and 1 base from J; junction bases left unmatched: 5. CDR3 nucleotides: TGTGCCAGTAGTACAGGGGGCCGGAGGAACACTGAAGCTTTCTTT. This codes for CASSTGGRRNTEAFF.

The CDR3 region is CASSTQGLGLHGYTF. The CDR3 DNA follows: TGTGCCAGCAGTACCCAGGGTCTCGGATTGCATGGCTACACCTTC. V and J are TRBV28 and TRBJ1-2, with a possible D match to TRBD1 (5 bases). CDR3 length: 15 residues. V was cut by 5 bases and J by 6 bases, with 19 bases left in between. Germline assignment: CDR1 MDHEN and CDR2 SYDVKM.

V usage is TRBV2 and J usage is TRBJ2-7, with 9 bases fitting TRBD1. Unmatched junction bases numbered 8, after V lost 7 bases and J lost 4 bases. The CDR3 is 14 amino acids. Germline loops: CDR1 SNHLY, CDR2 FYNNEI. The CDR3: CASTLTGGTYEQYF. In DNA form, the CDR3 reads TGTGCCAGCACCCTGACAGGGGGAACATACGAGCAGTACTTC.

The table lists this clone with a few counts. Other DNA sequences in this sample translate to the same CDR3. The rearrangement joins TRBV7-3 to TRBJ1-1, with 7 bases aligning to TRBD1. Germline assignment: CDR1 SGHTA and CDR2 FQGTGA. Trimming cost V 2 bases and J 4 bases; bases outside gene matches: 7. The CDR3 extends over 15 amino acids. This CDR3 reads CASSLVGGGGTEAFF. The DNA for the CDR3 is TGTGCCAGCAGCTTAGTTGGAGGGGGCGGCACTGAAGCTTTCTTT.